Each of the 20 T cell receptor beta chains below was sequenced from the same sample in a study of T cell changes during pregnancy in multiple sclerosis. Generated by immunoSEQ multiplex PCR, the TCRdb table keeps only in-frame clones and is missing some. The data show around 71,000 clones, 90% to 95% seen once. The sample consisted of peripheral blood, taken in the third trimester of pregnancy. These receptors originate from a female donor with multiple sclerosis, enrolled in a pregnancy study.

The chain is built from TRBV4-1 and TRBJ2-5; 7 bases line up with TRBD1. Looked up from germline, CDR1 is MGHRA and CDR2 is YSYEKL. J was trimmed by 5 bases and V by 3 bases; bases with no gene match: 9. The CDR3 has 15 residues. CDR3 protein: CASSQMTGNSETQYF. Here the CDR3 DNA reads TGCGCCAGCAGCCAGATGACAGGGAATTCCGAGACCCAGTACTTC.

V is TRBV7-8 and J is TRBJ2-5; 7 bases align to TRBD1. J gave up 5 bases and V 4 bases, and 4 bases lay outside the gene matches. The CDR3 length is 13 residues. CDR1 is SGHVS and CDR2 is FQNEAQ in the germline V gene. Written as DNA, the CDR3 is TGTGCCAGCAGCTCCAGGGGGAGCGAGACCCAGTACTTC. This gives the protein CASSSRGSETQYF. The complete variable domain, with remaining parts taken from reference TRBV7-8 and TRBJ2-5, reads GAGVSQSPRYKVAKRGQDVALRCDPISGHVSLFWYQQALGQGPEFLTYFQNEAQLDKSGLPSDRFFAERPEGSVSTLKIQRTQQEDSAVYLCASSSRGSETQYFGPGTRLLVL.

The V gene is TRBV5-4, the J gene TRBJ2-3, with a weak D call TRBD2 (6 bases). Germline lookup yields CDR1 SGHNT and CDR2 YYREEE (reference sequence). The CDR3 totals 15 residues. Trimming removed 2 bases from V and 4 bases from J, with 14 bases in between. In nucleotides, the CDR3 is TGTGCCAGCAGCTTTGGGAGGAGTAGTTCAGATACGCAGTATTTT. Amino acid sequence: CASSFGRSSSDTQYF. The full variable domain, in which reference TRBV5-4 and TRBJ2-3 provide the parts outside the CDR3, is ETGVTQSPTHLIKTRGQQVTLRCSSQSGHNTVSWYQQALGQGPQFIFQYYREEENGRGNFPPRFSGLQFPNYSSELNVNALELDDSALYLCASSFGRSSSDTQYFGPGTRLTVL.

The chain employs TRBV13 and TRBJ2-5; no clear D. The CDR3 is 12 residues long. From germline, CDR1 is PRHDT and CDR2 FYEKMQ (reference sequence). V lost 0 bases and J 5 bases, leaving 4 bases between the germline ends. The CDR3 nucleotides are TGTGCCAGCAGCTTAGGGAGTGAGACCCAGTACTTC. This encodes CASSLGSETQYF.

In DNA, the CDR3 is TGTGCCAGCAGTTTGGACAGCCCCACGGGCAAAAACATTCAGTACTTC. Amino acid sequence: CASSLDSPTGKNIQYF. The rearrangement uses TRBV28 and TRBJ2-4; perhaps TRBD1 as D (6 bases). Per the germline V gene, CDR1 is MDHEN and CDR2 is SYDVKM. Trimming cost V 3 bases and J 3 bases, with 15 bases left between them. This CDR3 spans 16 amino acids. Using reference TRBV28 and TRBJ2-4 for the parts outside the CDR3, the full variable domain is DVKVTQSSRYLVKRTGEKVFLECVQDMDHENMFWYRQDPGLGLRLIYFSYDVKMKEKGDIPEGYSVSREKKERFSLILESASTNQTSMYLCASSLDSPTGKNIQYFGAGTRLSVL.

This chain connects TRBV2 to TRBJ2-5; D perhaps matches TRBD2 (5 bases). From germline, CDR1 is SNHLY and CDR2 FYNNEI. The germline V and J ends were trimmed by 7 bases and 5 bases, with 14 bases remaining between them. CDR3 length: 13 amino acids. The DNA of the CDR3 is TGTGCCAGCAAAGAGCGGATAGACGAGACCCAGTACTTC. This codes for CASKERIDETQYF.

In this sample, this clone turned up once. The chain recombines TRBV27 with TRBJ2-2; 13 bases align to TRBD2. The CDR3 runs to 18 residues. Trimming at V came to 4 bases and at J to 4 bases, leaving 9 bases not matched to a gene. Germline V gene sequence: CDR1 MNHEY, CDR2 SMNVEV (reference sequence). The chain's CDR3 is CASSSWTSGSLTTGELFF. CDR3 in DNA: TGTGCCAGCAGTTCATGGACTAGCGGGAGCCTTACCACCGGGGAGCTGTTTTTT.

V and J are TRBV10-3 and TRBJ2-5; 8 bases align to TRBD2. The assigned J gene may be wrong: the sequence end matches TRBJ2-7 better. This CDR3 is built from 14 residues. Germline CDR1 and CDR2: ENHRY and SYGVKD. DNA for the CDR3: TGTGCCACCCACGTCGGGGGGGCGCGGAGCGAGCAGTACTTC. Translated, it gives CATHVGGARSEQYF.

The rearrangement joins TRBV18 to TRBJ2-7; TRBD1 aligns across 7 bases. CDR3 length equals 13 residues. Trimming cost V 4 bases and J 9 bases; bases outside gene matches: 9. Germline loops: CDR1 KGHSH, CDR2 LQKENI. CDR3 DNA: TGTGCCAGCTCACTTGGGACAGAGACGGGGCAGTACTTC. Protein sequence: CASSLGTETGQYF.

The V gene is TRBV10-3, the J gene TRBJ2-3; D perhaps matches TRBD2 (5 bases). CDR1 and CDR2 (germline): ENHRY, SYGVKD. Trimming cost V 2 bases and J 8 bases, with 11 bases left between them. The CDR3 extends over 13 amino acids. The CDR3 loop is CAISEEGEGTQYF. CDR3 nucleotides: TGTGCCATCAGTGAGGAGGGAGAGGGTACGCAGTATTTT.

The chain recombines TRBV2 with TRBJ2-1; D unresolved. Germline assignment: CDR1 SNHLY and CDR2 FYNNEI. The CDR3 runs to 15 residues. The V end lost 0 bases, the J end lost 4 bases, and 10 bases lay between the germline ends. The CDR3 coding sequence is TGTGCCAGCAGTGAAGCGCTTACCAGATACAATGAGCAGTTCTTC. This gives the protein CASSEALTRYNEQFF.

V usage is TRBV15 and J usage is TRBJ1-1, with TRBD1 identical over 7 bases. The CDR3 loop spans 14 amino acids. Germline CDR1 reads LNHNV; CDR2 reads YYDKDF (reference sequence). V was clipped by 5 bases and J by 9 bases; unmatched bases: 12. The chain's CDR3 is CATSPGGRALKAFF. Here the CDR3 DNA reads TGTGCCACCAGCCCAGGGGGGCGGGCACTTAAAGCTTTCTTT.

This chain links TRBV29-1 with TRBJ2-7, with a possible D match to TRBD2 (6 bases). This CDR3 has 14 amino acids. The germline V gene encodes CDR1 SQVTM and CDR2 ANQGSEA. V dropped 6 bases and J dropped 0 bases, with 15 bases sitting between them. The CDR3 DNA sequence: TGCAGCGTCTCGGGGCCTAGCGTCTCCTACGAGCAGTACTTC. It encodes CSVSGPSVSYEQYF.

This clone came up once. The V call is TRBV1, the J call TRBJ1-5; TRBD1 was called by the table and not checked on the DNA. TRBV1 is a known pseudogene. The CDR3 is 19 amino acids. The CDR3 region is CTSSQDHDGQGDHNQPQHF. The CDR3 DNA follows: TGCACCAGCAGCCAAGACCACGACGGACAGGGAGATCACAATCAGCCCCAGCATTTT.

The chain joins TRBV18 to TRBJ2-5; a possible D gene is TRBD2 (6 bases). The germline V and J ends were trimmed by 4 bases and 2 bases, with 11 bases remaining between them. Germline CDR1 is KGHSH and CDR2 is LQKENI. This CDR3 has 14 residues. The CDR3 loop is CASSHVREQETQYF. CDR3 bases: TGTGCCAGCTCACATGTTCGGGAGCAAGAGACCCAGTACTTC.

CDR3 coding DNA: TGCGCCAGCAGCCTGATCAGACAGGGGGCCTACGAGCAGTACTTC. Residues: CASSLIRQGAYEQYF. The chain combines TRBV5-1 with TRBJ2-7, with TRBD1 matching 9 bases. Losses at the gene ends were 4 bases for V and 2 bases for J; bases not matched to a gene: 7. This CDR3 comprises 15 residues. Per germline, CDR1 SGHRS and CDR2 YFSETQ.

The rearrangement joins TRBV5-1 to TRBJ1-1, with D maybe TRBD1 (5 bases). Germline CDR1 SGHRS, CDR2 YFSETQ. Trimming removed 4 bases from V and 11 bases from J, with 18 bases in between. The CDR3 totals 13 residues. CDR3 sequence (DNA): TGCGCCAGCAGCCCGGGGGGGACCTCGGTCGCTTTCTTT. Encoded protein: CASSPGGTSVAFF.

The chain joins TRBV29-1 to TRBJ2-1; TRBD2 aligns across 11 bases. CDR3 length equals 14 residues. The V and J ends lost 6 bases and 8 bases, in that order; junction bases with no gene match: 9. CDR1 SQVTM and CDR2 ANQGSEA come from the germline V gene. In DNA, the CDR3 is TGCAGCGTCCTGACTAGCGGGGCTTTCGATGAGCAGTTCTTC. Translated: CSVLTSGAFDEQFF.

This chain uses TRBV6-5 with TRBJ2-5; a possible D gene is TRBD1 (5 bases). The CDR3 contains 13 residues. CDR1 and CDR2 from the germline V gene are MNHEY and SVGAGI. V was pared by 5 bases and J by 1 base, with 8 bases between. CDR3 DNA sequence: TGTGCCAGCAGTAGACAGTCCCAAGAGACCCAGTACTTC. Translated: CASSRQSQETQYF.

A few counts support this clone. The CDR3: CASSPSGNTYEQYF. CDR3 DNA sequence: TGCGCCAGCAGCCCTAGCGGGAACACCTACGAGCAGTACTTC. The chain is built from TRBV5-1 and TRBJ2-7; the match to TRBD2 covers 9 bases. CDR1 is SGHRS, CDR2 YFSETQ, per germline. The length of the CDR3 is 14 residues. The V segment lost 4 bases and the J segment 2 bases; nucleotides outside the gene matches: 4. The full variable domain, rest sourced from reference TRBV5-1 and TRBJ2-7, is KAGVTQTPRYLIKTRGQQVTLSCSPISGHRSVSWYQQTPGQGLQFLFEYFSETQRNKGNFPGRFSGRQFSNSRSEMNVSTLELGDSALYLCASSPSGNTYEQYFGPGTRLTVT.